This is a list of T cell receptor beta chains from one sample in a study of blood T cell repertoires in COVID-19. Using immunoSEQ multiplex PCR, the repertoire was profiled, and TCRdb retains in-frame clones only, with some absent. The repertoire holds about 200,000 clones, with roughly four fifths as singletons. Sequencing input: PBMCs or T cells enriched from blood (not recorded which). These receptor sequences come from a man aged 40-50 years who had recovered from COVID-19. Both conserved end residues are part of each CDR3. The D gene is left open where the match is weak. Size values are once, few and many counts, or a class for expanded clones, and some rows have none.

NA,TRBV4-3,TRBJ2-1,NA,CASSQDGKTYNEQFF
NA,TRBV7-2,TRBJ1-1,NA,CASSPGGLLNTEAFF
NA,TRBV19,TRBJ1-5,NA,CASSIGQIGQPQHF
few,TRBV9,TRBJ2-1,NA,CASSDGGPNEQFF
NA,TRBV7-8,TRBJ2-2,NA,CASSPPEWSGELFF
NA,TRBV28,TRBJ1-5,TRBD1,CASSPGDRGPRGYSNQPQHF
NA,TRBV5-1,TRBJ2-7,TRBD2,CASSPGGTSGSYEQYF
NA,TRBV4-1,TRBJ1-1,NA,CASSQGQNTEAFF
NA,TRBV6-5,TRBJ1-6,NA,CASSYSGSSNSPLHF
once,TRBV13,TRBJ2-1,TRBD1,CASSLAGQGIMDEQFF
NA,TRBV4-3,TRBJ1-2,TRBD1,CASSQEVTGGIWGGYTF
NA,TRBV7-9,TRBJ1-1,NA,CASSLQGSGAFF
NA,TRBV5-1,TRBJ1-2,NA,CASSFTGPPGSGYTF
once,TRBV5-4,TRBJ1-2,NA,CASSLVGRGSYGYTF
NA,TRBV4-2,TRBJ1-4,NA,CASSHPVRGEKLFF
few,TRBV9,TRBJ1-2,TRBD1,CASSATGPNLSYGYTF
NA,TRBV5-1,TRBJ1-2,TRBD1,CASSFGQGGYTF
NA,TRBV11-3,TRBJ2-1,NA,CASGRLGSYNEQFF
NA,TRBV7-2,TRBJ2-7,NA,CASSVRDTKYEQYF
NA,TRBV9,TRBJ2-3,TRBD1,CASSLMTGATDTQYF
NA,TRBV4-3,TRBJ2-3,TRBD2,CASSETSGISTDTQYF
NA,TRBV15,TRBJ2-5,TRBD1,CATSRDRGETQYF
NA,TRBV19,TRBJ2-1,TRBD2,CASSIVGLAGEQFF
NA,TRBV21-1,TRBJ1-2,NA,CASGPTGFIYGYTF
once,TRBV7-3,TRBJ1-5,TRBD1,CASSSDRDQPQHF
few,TRBV9,TRBJ2-1,NA,CASSATIRETSGNEQFF
NA,TRBV20-1,TRBJ1-2,NA,CSARDPGGYTF
NA,TRBV4-2,TRBJ2-2,NA,CASSQVPGRGTNTGELFF
NA,TRBV2,TRBJ2-2,TRBD1,CASSEVFRGTGELFF
NA,TRBV28,TRBJ1-2,TRBD1,CASSSRGWLYGYTF
NA,TRBV21-1,TRBJ1-4,NA,CASSKTGQGLEYEKLFF
few,TRBV13,TRBJ2-3,TRBD2,CASSLTGLAGTDTQYF
NA,TRBV3-1/TRBV3-2,TRBJ1-1,NA,CASSPSLGGNTEAFF
NA,TRBV5-5,TRBJ1-1,NA,CASSLGRGTEAFF
few,TRBV4-1,TRBJ2-2,TRBD2,CASGLAGGTGELFF
few,TRBV5-6,TRBJ1-3,NA,CASSPGTLGNTIYF
NA,TRBV18,TRBJ2-1,NA,CASSPPGTINNEQFF
NA,TRBV7-8,TRBJ2-1,NA,CASRAESRGRDEQFF
NA,TRBV18,TRBJ1-6,TRBD1,CASSQGAMGSPLHF
NA,TRBV5-1,TRBJ2-1,TRBD2,CASSPSGAPYNEQFF
NA,TRBV7-6,TRBJ2-3,TRBD2,CASSLGLAGPTDTQYF
NA,TRBV4-2,TRBJ1-5,NA,CASSQDPSGPFGGNQPQHF
NA,TRBV7-9,TRBJ1-2,NA,CASSLWREKGYGYTF
NA,TRBV4-3,TRBJ2-1,NA,CASSQDPLYNEQFF
NA,TRBV9,TRBJ1-2,NA,CASSAGQRYGYTF
few,TRBV2,TRBJ1-2,NA,CASSLLTAGDGYTF
NA,TRBV27,TRBJ1-1,NA,CASSPTSYTEAFF
NA,TRBV11-1,TRBJ1-1,NA,CASSLGGGELNTEAFF
NA,TRBV2,TRBJ2-1,NA,CASSELTTGEQFF
NA,TRBV29-1,TRBJ2-7,NA,CSVLGSRSNYEQYF
NA,TRBV12-3/TRBV12-4,TRBJ1-1,NA,CASTQGLNTEAFF
NA,TRBV10-1,TRBJ2-1,TRBD1,CASSRDRGYTYNEQFF
NA,TRBV10-1,TRBJ2-2,NA,CAVPRDFPDGELFF
once,TRBV30,TRBJ1-5,NA,CAWSGQDRQPQHF
NA,TRBV7-6,TRBJ1-2,NA,CASSLGQGLSGYTF